The clone carrying this TCR beta chain was detected ten times or more. The CDR3 contains 15 residues. CDR1 is SNHLY and CDR2 is FYNNEI in the germline V gene. The germline V and J ends were trimmed by 3 bases and 3 bases, with 13 bases remaining between them. The sample originates from a study of molecular identifiers for immune sequencing clone quantification. Every naive CD8 library was made from between about 17,000 and 1,000,000 sorted cells with 10%, 30% or 50% RNA. TCRdb redid the calling of the PCR reads with MiXCR, one entry per CDR3 protein. The data contain 550,000 to 750,000 distinct CDR3 sequences, 15% to 20% of them singletons.

The sequencing input was naive CD8+ T cells from blood, with Jurkat cell RNA spiked in. Subset given: FACS-sorted CD8+CD4-CCR7+CD45RA+ naive T cells. This TCR came from a human donor in good health. Some libraries in this study had Jurkat cell RNA spiked in. The V gene is TRBV2, the J gene TRBJ2-3; possibly TRBD2 for D (5 bases). DNA of the CDR3: TGTGCCAGCAGTGATGAGGGTTTTAGGACAGATACGCAGTATTTT. It encodes CASSDEGFRTDTQYF.